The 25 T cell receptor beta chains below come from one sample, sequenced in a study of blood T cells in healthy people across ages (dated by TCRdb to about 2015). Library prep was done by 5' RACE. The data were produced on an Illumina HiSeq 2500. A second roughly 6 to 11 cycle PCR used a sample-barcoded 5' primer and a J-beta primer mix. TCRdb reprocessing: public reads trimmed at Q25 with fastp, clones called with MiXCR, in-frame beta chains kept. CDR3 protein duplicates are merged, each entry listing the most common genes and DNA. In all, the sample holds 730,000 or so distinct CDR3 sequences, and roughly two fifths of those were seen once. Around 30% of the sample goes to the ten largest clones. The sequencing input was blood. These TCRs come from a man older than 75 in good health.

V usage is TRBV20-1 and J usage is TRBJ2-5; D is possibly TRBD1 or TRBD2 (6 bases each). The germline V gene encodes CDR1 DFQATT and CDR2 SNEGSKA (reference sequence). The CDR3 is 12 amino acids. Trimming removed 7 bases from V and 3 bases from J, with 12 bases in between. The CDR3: CSVGGIEETQYF. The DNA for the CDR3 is TGCAGTGTAGGGGGGATAGAAGAGACCCAGTACTTC.

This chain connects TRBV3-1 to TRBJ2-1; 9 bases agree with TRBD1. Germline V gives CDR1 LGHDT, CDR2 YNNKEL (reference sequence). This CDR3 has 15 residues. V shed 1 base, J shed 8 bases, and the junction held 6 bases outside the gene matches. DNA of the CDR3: TGTGCCAGCAGCCAAGCAGGGACAGGGCTTGATGAGCAGTTCTTC. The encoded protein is CASSQAGTGLDEQFF.

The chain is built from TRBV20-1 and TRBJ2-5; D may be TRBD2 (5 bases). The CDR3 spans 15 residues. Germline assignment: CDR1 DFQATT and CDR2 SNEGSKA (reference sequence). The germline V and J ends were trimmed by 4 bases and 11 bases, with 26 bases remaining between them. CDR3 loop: CSATKAASSYNEQYF. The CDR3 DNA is TGCAGTGCTACAAAAGCGGCAAGCTCCTACAATGAGCAGTACTTC.

The CDR3 DNA sequence: TGCAGTGCTAGAGTTCCGGGGAGGGGGGCCGGTGAGCAGTTCTTC. This gives the protein CSARVPGRGAGEQFF. The J gene is TRBJ2-1, the V gene TRBV20-1; TRBD2 is a possible D gene (7 bases). V lost 1 base and J lost 9, with 19 bases in between. The germline V gene has CDR1 DFQATT and CDR2 SNEGSKA (reference sequence). The CDR3 length is 15 residues.

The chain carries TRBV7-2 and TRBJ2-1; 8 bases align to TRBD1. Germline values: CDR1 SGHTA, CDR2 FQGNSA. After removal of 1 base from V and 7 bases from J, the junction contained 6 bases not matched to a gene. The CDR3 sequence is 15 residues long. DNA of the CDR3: TGTGCCAGCAGCTTAGGCGGGACAGGCACTAATGAGCAGTTCTTC. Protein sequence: CASSLGGTGTNEQFF.

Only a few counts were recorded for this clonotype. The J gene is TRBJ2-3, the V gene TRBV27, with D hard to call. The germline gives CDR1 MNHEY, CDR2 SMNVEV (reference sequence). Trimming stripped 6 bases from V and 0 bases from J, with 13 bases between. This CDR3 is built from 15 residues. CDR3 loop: CASRRQLVSTDTQYF. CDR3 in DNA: TGTGCCAGCAGACGCCAACTGGTTAGCACAGATACGCAGTATTTT.

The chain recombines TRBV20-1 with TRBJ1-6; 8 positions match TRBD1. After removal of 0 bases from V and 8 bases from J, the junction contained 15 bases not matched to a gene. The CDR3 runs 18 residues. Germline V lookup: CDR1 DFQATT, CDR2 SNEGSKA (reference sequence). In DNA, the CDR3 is TGCAGTGCTAGAGATCAATTACAGGGGGTACGACTAGATTCACCCCTCCACTTT. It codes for CSARDQLQGVRLDSPLHF.

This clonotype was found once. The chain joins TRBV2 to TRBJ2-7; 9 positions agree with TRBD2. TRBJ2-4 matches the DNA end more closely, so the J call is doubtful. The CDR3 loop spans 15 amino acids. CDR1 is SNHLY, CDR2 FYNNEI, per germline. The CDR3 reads CASSPGLADKNIQYF. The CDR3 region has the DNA TGTGCCAGCAGCCCGGGACTAGCCGACAAAAACATTCAGTACTTC.

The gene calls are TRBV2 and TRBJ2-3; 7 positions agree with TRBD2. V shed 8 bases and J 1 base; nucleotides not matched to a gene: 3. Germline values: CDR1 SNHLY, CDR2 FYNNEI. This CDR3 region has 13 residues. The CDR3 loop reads CASGGGRTDTQYF. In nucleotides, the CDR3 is TGTGCCAGCGGGGGGGGACGCACAGATACGCAGTATTTT.

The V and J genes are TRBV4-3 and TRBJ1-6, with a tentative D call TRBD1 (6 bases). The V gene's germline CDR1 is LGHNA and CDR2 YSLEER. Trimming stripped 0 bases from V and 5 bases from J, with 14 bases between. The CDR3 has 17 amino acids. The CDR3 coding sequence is TGCGCCAGCAGCCAAGAACGAGGGGGGCTAAATAATTCACCCCTCCACTTT. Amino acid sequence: CASSQERGGLNNSPLHF.

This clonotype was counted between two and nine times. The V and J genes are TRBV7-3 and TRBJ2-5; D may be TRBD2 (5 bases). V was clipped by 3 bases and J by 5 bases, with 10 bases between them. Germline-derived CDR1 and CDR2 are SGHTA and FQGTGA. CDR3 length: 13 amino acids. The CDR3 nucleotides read TGTGCCAGCAGCTTCGGGGATATCGAGACCCAGTACTTC. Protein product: CASSFGDIETQYF.

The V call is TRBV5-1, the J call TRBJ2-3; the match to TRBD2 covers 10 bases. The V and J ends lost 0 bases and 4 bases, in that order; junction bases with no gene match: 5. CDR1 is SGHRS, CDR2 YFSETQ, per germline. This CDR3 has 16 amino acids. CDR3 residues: CASSLDPSGGSDTQYF. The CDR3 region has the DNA TGCGCCAGCAGCTTGGATCCTAGCGGGGGCTCAGATACGCAGTATTTT.

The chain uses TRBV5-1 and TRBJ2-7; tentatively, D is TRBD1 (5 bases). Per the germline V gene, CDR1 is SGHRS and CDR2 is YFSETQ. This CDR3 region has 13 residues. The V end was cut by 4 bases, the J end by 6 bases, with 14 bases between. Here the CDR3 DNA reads TGCGCCAGCAGCGCAAACCAGGGTCCCGAGCAGTACTTC. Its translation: CASSANQGPEQYF. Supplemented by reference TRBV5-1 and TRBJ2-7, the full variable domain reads KAGVTQTPRYLIKTRGQQVTLSCSPISGHRSVSWYQQTPGQGLQFLFEYFSETQRNKGNFPGRFSGRQFSNSRSEMNVSTLELGDSALYLCASSANQGPEQYFGPGTRLTVT.

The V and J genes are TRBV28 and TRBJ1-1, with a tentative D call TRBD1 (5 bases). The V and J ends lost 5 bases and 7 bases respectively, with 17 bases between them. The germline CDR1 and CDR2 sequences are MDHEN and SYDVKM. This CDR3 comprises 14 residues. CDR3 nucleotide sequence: TGTGCCAGCAGTCTCACCGGGACGCAATATGAAGCTTTCTTT. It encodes CASSLTGTQYEAFF.

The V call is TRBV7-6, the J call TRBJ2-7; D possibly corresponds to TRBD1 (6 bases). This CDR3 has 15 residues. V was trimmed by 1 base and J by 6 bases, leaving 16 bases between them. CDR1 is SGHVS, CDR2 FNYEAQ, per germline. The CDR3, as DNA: TGTGCCAGCAGCTTAGGGGGGCACAGGGCATCCGAGCAGTACTTC. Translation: CASSLGGHRASEQYF. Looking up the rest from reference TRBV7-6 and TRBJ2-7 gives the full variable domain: GAGVSQSPRYKVTKRGQDVALRCDPISGHVSLYWYRQALGQGPEFLTYFNYEAQQDKSGLPNDRFSAERPEGSISTLTIQRTEQRDSAMYRCASSLGGHRASEQYFGPGTRLTVT.

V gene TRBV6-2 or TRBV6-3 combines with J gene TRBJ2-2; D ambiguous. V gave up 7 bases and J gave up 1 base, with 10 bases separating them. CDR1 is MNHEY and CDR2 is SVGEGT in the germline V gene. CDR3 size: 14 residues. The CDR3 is CASTPVGNTGELFF. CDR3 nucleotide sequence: TGTGCCAGCACCCCCGTGGGGAACACCGGGGAGCTGTTTTTT.

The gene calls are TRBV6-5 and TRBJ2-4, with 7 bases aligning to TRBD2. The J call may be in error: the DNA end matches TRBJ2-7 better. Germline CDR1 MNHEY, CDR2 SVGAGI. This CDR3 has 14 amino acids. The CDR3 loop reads CASSHPRGDYEQYF. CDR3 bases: TGTGCCAGCAGTCATCCACGGGGGGACTACGAGCAGTACTTC.

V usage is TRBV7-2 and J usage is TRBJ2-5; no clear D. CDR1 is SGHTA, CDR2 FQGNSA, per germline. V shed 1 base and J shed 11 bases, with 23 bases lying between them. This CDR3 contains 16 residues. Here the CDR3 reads CASSLDPGNSYNEQYF. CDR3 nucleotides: TGTGCCAGCAGCTTAGACCCGGGTAACTCCTACAATGAGCAGTACTTC.

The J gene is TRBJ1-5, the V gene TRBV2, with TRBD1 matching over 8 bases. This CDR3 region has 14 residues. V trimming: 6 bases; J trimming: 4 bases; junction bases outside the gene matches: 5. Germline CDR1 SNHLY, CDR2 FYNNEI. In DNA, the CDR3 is TGTGCCAGCAGGGACAGGGTGGTAAATCAGCCCCAGCATTTT. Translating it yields CASRDRVVNQPQHF. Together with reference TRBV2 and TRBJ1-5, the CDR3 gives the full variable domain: EPEVTQTPSHQVTQMGQEVILRCVPISNHLYFYWYRQILGQKVEFLVSFYNNEISEKSEIFDDQFSVERPDGSNFTLKIRSTKLEDSAMYFCASRDRVVNQPQHFGDGTRLSIL.

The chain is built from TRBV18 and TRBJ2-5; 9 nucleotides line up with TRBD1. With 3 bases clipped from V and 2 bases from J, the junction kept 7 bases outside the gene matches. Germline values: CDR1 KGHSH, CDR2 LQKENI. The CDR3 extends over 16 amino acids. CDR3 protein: CASSPGQGIYQETQYF. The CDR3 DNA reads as TGTGCCAGCTCACCGGGACAGGGAATCTATCAAGAGACCCAGTACTTC.

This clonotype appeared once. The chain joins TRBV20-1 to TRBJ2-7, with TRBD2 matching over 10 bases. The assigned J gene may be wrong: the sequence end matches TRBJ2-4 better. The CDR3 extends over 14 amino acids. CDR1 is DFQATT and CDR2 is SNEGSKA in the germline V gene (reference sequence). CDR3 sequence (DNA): TGCAGTGCTAGAAGGCTAGCGGGAGAAAACATTCAGTACTTC. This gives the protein CSARRLAGENIQYF.

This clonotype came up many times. CDR3 DNA: TGTGCCAGCAGTTTAGGGACAGGGTTAGGTGTTTACACTGAAGCTTTCTTT. Protein product: CASSLGTGLGVYTEAFF. V is TRBV12-3 or TRBV12-4 and J is TRBJ1-1; 8 bases agree with TRBD1. J lost 3 bases, V lost 1 base, and 10 bases had no gene match. This CDR3 has 17 amino acids.

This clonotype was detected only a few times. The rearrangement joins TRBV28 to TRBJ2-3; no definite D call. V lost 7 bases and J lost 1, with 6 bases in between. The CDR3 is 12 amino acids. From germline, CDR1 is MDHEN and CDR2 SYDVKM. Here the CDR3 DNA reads TGTGCCAGCACTAGGGGCACAGATACGCAGTATTTT. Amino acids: CASTRGTDTQYF.

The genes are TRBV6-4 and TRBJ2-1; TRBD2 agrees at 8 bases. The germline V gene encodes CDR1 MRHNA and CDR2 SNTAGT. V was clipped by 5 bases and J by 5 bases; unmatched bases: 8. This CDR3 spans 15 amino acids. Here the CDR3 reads CASSQGTSTHNEQFF. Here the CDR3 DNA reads TGTGCCAGCAGTCAAGGGACTAGTACCCACAATGAGCAGTTCTTC.

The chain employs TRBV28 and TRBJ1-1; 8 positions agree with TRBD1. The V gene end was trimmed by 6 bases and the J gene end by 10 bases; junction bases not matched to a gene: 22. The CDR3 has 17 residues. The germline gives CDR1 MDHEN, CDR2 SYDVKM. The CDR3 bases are TGTGCCAGCAGCCCCGGGGATTATACAGGGGGAAGAGGTCGAGCTTTCTTT. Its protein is CASSPGDYTGGRGRAFF.